These 22 T cell receptor beta chains were sequenced from one sample in a study of T-cell memory formation after mild COVID-19. TCRdb reprocessed the 5' RACE reads via MiXCR and lists one record per CDR3 protein. Among more than 75,000 distinct CDR3 sequences listed, 20% to 30% were seen once. The source material was PBMCs or a T cell subset sorted from them (not recorded which). The source of these receptors is a man younger than 35 who had mild COVID-19 (a few samples of this study predate the infection). Cell type and time point are not known.

This clonotype occurred a few times. The chain is built from TRBV5-1 and TRBJ1-1; tentative D call: TRBD1 (6 bases). V lost 1 base and J 7 bases, leaving 14 bases between the germline ends. The CDR3 contains 14 residues. Per germline, CDR1 SGHRS and CDR2 YFSETQ. The DNA for the CDR3 is TGCGCCAGCAGCTTGTCCACAGGGAGTGTTGAAGCTTTCTTT. Translated, it gives CASSLSTGSVEAFF.

This chain joins TRBV20-1 and TRBJ2-7; a weak D match, TRBD2 (5 bases). This CDR3 has 9 residues. Germline CDR1 is DFQATT and CDR2 is SNEGSKA (reference sequence). The CDR3 loop reads CSAGLQQYF. The CDR3 nucleotides read TGCAGCGCGGGCTTACAGCAGTACTTC.

The rearrangement joins TRBV5-1 to TRBJ1-1; 7 bases agree with TRBD1. Germline V gene lookup returns CDR1 SGHRS and CDR2 YFSETQ. The V gene end was trimmed by 2 bases and the J gene end by 4 bases; junction bases not matched to a gene: 2. The length of the CDR3 is 13 residues. CDR3 in amino acids: CASSFSGGTEAFF. CDR3 in DNA: TGCGCCAGCAGCTTCTCAGGGGGCACTGAAGCTTTCTTT.

This clonotype was observed a few times. The chain couples TRBV4-1 to TRBJ1-1; D is possibly TRBD1 (6 bases). Germline CDR1 MGHRA, CDR2 YSYEKL. The V gene lost 6 bases and the J gene lost 1 base, with 15 bases spanning the gap. This CDR3 has 15 amino acids. Here the CDR3 reads CASSDIGGGNTEAFF. CDR3 bases: TGCGCCAGCAGTGACATTGGGGGCGGGAACACTGAAGCTTTCTTT.

This clonotype was counted between two and nine times. This chain links TRBV4-1 with TRBJ2-3, with D tentatively TRBD1 or TRBD2 (5 bases each). The CDR3 is made up of 16 amino acids. Germline assignment: CDR1 MGHRA and CDR2 YSYEKL. V lost 0 bases and J lost 0, with 10 bases in between. In DNA form, the CDR3 reads TGCGCCAGCAGCCAAGATTATGGGACCAGCACAGATACGCAGTATTTT. Translating gives CASSQDYGTSTDTQYF.

This chain uses TRBV7-9 with TRBJ2-7; 8 bases are shared with TRBD1. The CDR3 spans 14 residues. Per germline, CDR1 SEHNR and CDR2 FQNEAQ (reference sequence). V gave up 5 bases and J gave up 4 bases; unmatched junction bases: 7. CDR3 DNA: TGTGCCAGCAGCGGCCGGGACAGGATTTACGAGCAGTACGTC. Protein product: CASSGRDRIYEQYV.

This clonotype has a handful of counts. The chain recombines TRBV7-9 with TRBJ2-7; D may be TRBD1 (6 bases). The germline V and J ends were trimmed by 2 bases and 9 bases, with 23 bases remaining between them. The CDR3 runs 16 residues. The germline V gene has CDR1 SEHNR and CDR2 FQNEAQ (reference sequence). The CDR3 loop reads CASSLTRGKLLVAQYF. In DNA form, the CDR3 reads TGTGCCAGCAGCTTAACCAGGGGCAAACTACTCGTCGCGCAGTACTTC.

This chain joins TRBV7-8 and TRBJ2-4; 14 nucleotides align to TRBD2. Germline lookup yields CDR1 SGHVS and CDR2 FQNEAQ. The V and J ends lost 5 bases and 14 bases, in that order; junction bases with no gene match: 11. CDR3 length: 15 residues. CDR3 sequence reads: CASSHSTSGGAGKYF. The CDR3 DNA follows: TGTGCCAGCAGCCATTCGACTAGCGGGGGGGCCGGGAAGTACTTC.

This clonotype was picked up many times. CDR3: CASSFRQVSYEQYF. The CDR3 coding sequence is TGCGCCAGCAGCTTCCGACAGGTCTCCTACGAGCAGTACTTC. V usage is TRBV5-1 and J usage is TRBJ2-7; perhaps TRBD1 as D (6 bases). Germline V gives CDR1 SGHRS, CDR2 YFSETQ. Trimming removed 2 bases at V and 0 bases at J, with 9 bases between. The CDR3 runs to 14 residues.

The chain carries TRBV4-1 and TRBJ2-7; TRBD2 agrees at 9 bases. The J segment lost 1 base and the V segment lost 1 base, leaving 2 bases of the junction unmatched. The germline V gene encodes CDR1 MGHRA and CDR2 YSYEKL. There are 15 residues in the CDR3. The chain's CDR3 is CASSQVAGESYEQYV. For the CDR3, the DNA is TGCGCCAGCAGCCAAGTAGCGGGGGAGTCCTACGAGCAGTACGTC.

This chain joins TRBV20-1 and TRBJ1-1; TRBD1 is a possible D gene (5 bases). The V gene lost 3 bases and the J gene lost 5 bases, with 13 bases spanning the gap. The germline CDR1 and CDR2 sequences are DFQATT and SNEGSKA (reference sequence). This CDR3 spans 13 amino acids. The CDR3 bases are TGCAGTGCTAGCCAGGGTAGTGCGACTGAAGCTTTCTTT. It specifies CSASQGSATEAFF.

Many counts were recorded for this clonotype. The J gene is TRBJ2-2, the V gene TRBV13; D is uncertain. The germline CDR1 and CDR2 sequences are PRHDT and FYEKMQ (reference sequence). The ends were cut back, 3 bases at V and 7 bases at J, with 6 bases in the middle. This CDR3 has 12 residues. CDR3 nucleotides: TGTGCCAGCAGCTTCATGGGCGGGGAGCTGTTTTTT. Translating gives CASSFMGGELFF.

The rearrangement joins TRBV15 to TRBJ2-1; 8 positions match TRBD1. Trimming removed 6 bases from V and 9 bases from J; junction bases left unmatched: 7. Germline values: CDR1 LNHNV, CDR2 YYDKDF (reference sequence). This CDR3 spans 13 amino acids. The CDR3 DNA is TGTGCCACCAGTTCAGCCAGGGGGCTTGAGCAGTTCTTC. This encodes CATSSARGLEQFF.

This clonotype was detected a few times. V usage is TRBV5-1 and J usage is TRBJ1-4, with 8 bases aligning to TRBD1. This CDR3 region has 15 residues. V was pared by 0 bases and J by 5 bases, with 3 bases of the junction left unmatched. CDR1 SGHRS and CDR2 YFSETQ come from the germline V gene. The CDR3 protein is CASSLGQGSNEKLFF. The CDR3 DNA follows: TGCGCCAGCAGCTTGGGACAGGGGAGCAATGAAAAACTGTTTTTT.

The J gene is TRBJ1-5, the V gene TRBV20-1, with TRBD1 as a possible D gene (5 bases). Trimming left V 6 bases short and J 0 bases short, with 9 bases between. Germline CDR1 reads DFQATT; CDR2 reads SNEGSKA (reference sequence). The CDR3 extends over 13 amino acids. Written as DNA, the CDR3 is TGCAGTGCGGAGACAGCTAGCAATCAGCCCCAGCATTTT. Translation gives CSAETASNQPQHF.

The rearrangement links TRBV5-5 to TRBJ1-2; possible D gene TRBD1, 5 bases. The V gene lost 4 bases and the J gene lost 4 bases, with 23 bases spanning the gap. The CDR3 spans 17 residues. Germline V gene data show CDR1 as SGHKS and CDR2 as YYEKEE (reference sequence). In DNA, the CDR3 is TGTGCCAGCAGCCCCCGGGTGGGGCCCGTATCCTTCTATGGCTACACCTTC. Protein: CASSPRVGPVSFYGYTF. Drawing the rest from reference TRBV5-5 and TRBJ1-2, the complete variable domain is DAGVTQSPTHLIKTRGQQVTLRCSPISGHKSVSWYQQVLGQGPQFIFQYYEKEERGRGNFPDRFSARQFPNYSSELNVNALLLGDSALYLCASSPRVGPVSFYGYTFGSGTRLTVV.

The chain joins TRBV10-1 to TRBJ2-2; D might be TRBD2 (5 bases). Trimming cost V 8 bases and J 4 bases, with 5 bases left between them. Germline CDR1 reads WNHNN; CDR2 reads SYGVQD (reference sequence). The CDR3 consists of 11 residues. The CDR3 is CASRGTGELFF. CDR3 sequence (DNA): TGCGCCAGCCGGGGCACCGGGGAGCTGTTTTTT.

This clonotype was seen repeatedly, ten times or more. The V and J genes are TRBV27 and TRBJ2-1; 12 positions agree with TRBD1. This CDR3 has 15 residues. V lost 5 bases to trimming and J lost 6 bases; unmatched junction nucleotides: 5. Per the germline V gene, CDR1 is MNHEY and CDR2 is SMNVEV (reference sequence). The CDR3 coding sequence is TGTGCCAGCAGTCCGGGACAGGGGGCGCCCAATGAGCAGTTCTTC. Its translation: CASSPGQGAPNEQFF.

This clonotype has just a few counts. The chain employs TRBV7-9 and TRBJ1-5, with D perhaps matching TRBD1 (5 bases). V lost 3 bases and J 3 bases, leaving 9 bases between the germline ends. Germline-derived CDR1 and CDR2 are SEHNR and FQNEAQ (reference sequence). This CDR3 comprises 14 residues. CDR3 amino acids: CASSFEGTNQPQHF. In DNA form, the CDR3 reads TGTGCCAGCAGCTTCGAAGGGACCAATCAGCCCCAGCATTTT. The variable domain in full, completed from reference TRBV7-9 and TRBJ1-5, reads DTGVSQNPRHKITKRGQNVTFRCDPISEHNRLYWYRQTLGQGPEFLTYFQNEAQLEKSRLLSDRFSAERPKGSFSTLEIQRTEQGDSAMYLCASSFEGTNQPQHFGDGTRLSIL.

The chain uses TRBV20-1 and TRBJ2-7, with D maybe TRBD1 (6 bases). Germline values: CDR1 DFQATT, CDR2 SNEGSKA (reference sequence). V was trimmed by 1 base and J by 0 bases, leaving 10 bases between them. The CDR3 length is 14 residues. The CDR3 DNA reads as TGCAGTGCTAGAGTATACAGGGACTCCTACGAGCAGTACGTC. Its translation is CSARVYRDSYEQYV.

This clonotype was counted only a few times. CDR3 coding DNA: TGCAGCGTTGAACAGAGCTCCTACAATGAGCAGTTCTTC. Protein product: CSVEQSSYNEQFF. This chain connects TRBV29-1 to TRBJ2-1; D gene uncertain. CDR1 is SQVTM, CDR2 ANQGSEA, per germline. The CDR3 spans 13 residues. V lost 2 bases and J 0 bases, leaving 5 bases between the germline ends.

The sample holds a few counts of this clonotype. The chain is built from TRBV5-1 and TRBJ2-3; 8 positions match TRBD2. Trimming cost V 0 bases and J 6 bases; bases outside gene matches: 9. This CDR3 region has 16 residues. In germline, CDR1 is SGHRS, CDR2 YFSETQ. The CDR3 protein is CASSLALAGLVDTQYF. The DNA for the CDR3 is TGCGCCAGCAGCTTGGCGCTAGCGGGCCTGGTTGATACGCAGTATTTT. The full variable domain, its missing parts supplied by reference TRBV5-1 and TRBJ2-3, is KAGVTQTPRYLIKTRGQQVTLSCSPISGHRSVSWYQQTPGQGLQFLFEYFSETQRNKGNFPGRFSGRQFSNSRSEMNVSTLELGDSALYLCASSLALAGLVDTQYFGPGTRLTVL.